This T cell receptor beta chain appears in the sequencing data of a study of beta chain features in type 1 diabetes. About the research overall: In age, gender and cell yields, patients were similar to healthy donors. Findings of the study overall: PCR might pick shorter templates more often, in the same way for patients and controls. The study found moderately but significantly shorter TCRB CDR3s in all four CD4+ subsets of Type 1 diabetes patients.

Germline V gene sequence: CDR1 SGHNT, CDR2 YYREEE (reference sequence). Trimming removed 10 bases from V and 4 bases from J, with 10 bases in between. The CDR3 spans 11 residues. Remarks on this clone: The target antigen is unknown.

CD4+ naive, central memory, regulatory and stem cell-like memory subsets were isolated by sorting on CD45RO/CCR7/CD25/CD127/CD95/CD27. Expressed TCRB transcripts were sequenced because the entire RNA isolate underwent reverse transcription. Clones were read by immunoSEQ multiplex PCR, and TCRdb kept only the in-frame ones, dropping some. The sample shows roughly 610,000 clones, roughly a sixth of them seen only once. The V call is TRBV5-4, the J call TRBJ2-3; D gene ambiguous. The TCR was taken from a man between 18 and 29 years old in good health. Input material: naive CD4+ T cells from blood. The chain's CDR3 is CAGSQADTQYF. The CDR3 bases are TGTGCCGGATCGCAGGCAGATACGCAGTATTTT.